Listed below are T cell receptor beta chains from one sample, sequenced in a study of T cell responses to AZD1222 COVID-19 vaccine. Sequencing was performed with immunoSEQ multiplex PCR; in TCRdb, only in-frame clones are kept and a portion is missing. The repertoire holds 45,000 to 55,000 clones, with 80% to 90% as singletons. The source was peripheral blood, collected 28 days after the second AZD1222 dose. These receptors came from an adult who received the AZD1222 COVID-19 vaccine. Each CDR3 is given with its conserved first and last residue. A D gene is named only where the DNA matches it firmly. Size values are once, few and many counts, or a class for expanded clones, and some rows have none.

>TRBJ2-1|TRBV28|TRBD2|NA
TGTGCCAGCAGTTTGGAACTAGCGGGAGAATTGATCGGCAATGAGCAGTTCTTC
CASSLELAGELIGNEQFF
>TRBJ2-1|TRBV7-3|TRBD2|NA
TGTGCCAGCAGCCTCCGACTAGCGGGTCTCTACAATGAGCAGTTCTTC
CASSLRLAGLYNEQFF
>TRBJ1-4|TRBV4-1|NA|NA
TGCGCCAGCAGCCAAGATAAGGCAGGTAGTCAGGGGCCAACTAATGAAAAACTGTTTTTT
CASSQDKAGSQGPTNEKLFF
>TRBJ2-1|TRBV10-3|TRBD2|once
TGTGCCATCAGAGGGAGCGGGAGTACGGGTCCAAATGAGCAGTTCTTC
CAIRGSGSTGPNEQFF
>TRBJ1-4|TRBV28|TRBD1|NA
TGTGCCAGCAGTTTGGGGACAGGGGAAGAAAAACTGTTTTTT
CASSLGTGEEKLFF
>TRBJ1-2|TRBV7-9|NA|NA
TGTGCCAGCAGCCCCAGGGTGGGCTCTAACCCTTTCTACACCTTC
CASSPRVGSNPFYTF
>TRBJ2-3|TRBV3-1/TRBV3-2|TRBD2|once
TGTGCCAGCAGCCAAGATGTAAGCGGGAGTTGGGCAGATACGCAGTATTTT
CASSQDVSGSWADTQYF
>TRBJ1-2|TRBV21-1|NA|NA
TGTGCCAGCAGCAAACCGGACTGGAACTATGGCTACACCTTC
CASSKPDWNYGYTF
>TRBJ2-3|TRBV15|NA|NA
TGTGCCACCAGCAGAGACACTTGGTTTGGCCCTAGCACAGATACGCAGTATTTT
CATSRDTWFGPSTDTQYF
>TRBJ2-1|TRBV7-7|NA|once
TGTGCCAGCAGCTTAGCGCATGGAGGGGGAGAGCAGTTCTTC
CASSLAHGGGEQFF
>TRBJ2-7|TRBV11-2|NA|NA
TGTGCCAGCAGCTTCACCCCCTTGATTGAGCGGCGCTACGAGCAGTACTTC
CASSFTPLIERRYEQYF
>TRBJ1-1|TRBV7-9|TRBD1|NA
TGTGCCAGCAGCCCCCGGGACAGGGCTCGGAACACTGAAGCTTTCTTT
CASSPRDRARNTEAFF
>TRBJ2-5|TRBV5-1|NA|NA
TGCGCCAGCAGCCCTGGGCGAGGGGGGCGCGCGGAGACCCAGTACTTC
CASSPGRGGRAETQYF
>TRBJ2-7|TRBV4-2|TRBD1|NA
TGTGCCAGCAGCCAAAGCTCTGGACAGGGGACCTCCTACGAGCAGTACTTC
CASSQSSGQGTSYEQYF
>TRBJ1-2|TRBV7-2|NA|NA
TGTGCCAGCTCCTTGGAGGGTTTCTATGGCTACACCTTC
CASSLEGFYGYTF
>TRBJ1-2|TRBV11-3|NA|NA
TGTGCCAGCAGCCCGGAACGGGATCGGGGCTACACCTTC
CASSPERDRGYTF
>TRBJ1-4|TRBV28|NA|NA
TGTGCCAGCAGTTTAGGTTCAGGGTCTGGGGAAAAACTGTTTTTT
CASSLGSGSGEKLFF
>TRBJ2-1|TRBV2|NA|once
TGTGCCAGCCAAACTAGGGGATACAATGAGCAGTTCTTC
CASQTRGYNEQFF
>TRBJ2-6|TRBV19|NA|NA
TGTGCCAGTAGTCTGGGAGGGGGGAAAACTGGGGCCAACGTCCTGACTTTC
CASSLGGGKTGANVLTF
>TRBJ2-5|TRBV11-3|NA|NA
TGTGCCAGCAGCTTAGAAGGGGGCCAAGAGACCCAGTACTTC
CASSLEGGQETQYF
>TRBJ1-2|TRBV27|TRBD1|once
TGTGCCAGCAGTTTAGTAGGGGGCGGGGGGTTGGACTATGGCTACACCTTC
CASSLVGGGGLDYGYTF
>TRBJ1-1|TRBV5-6|TRBD1|NA
TGTGCCAGCAGCCCAGGGACAGGGGGGGCTGAAGCTTTCTTT
CASSPGTGGAEAFF
>TRBJ1-1|TRBV9|NA|NA
TGTGCCAGCAGCGTAGCTACGGCAGGAAACACTGAAGCTTTCTTT
CASSVATAGNTEAFF
>TRBJ1-2|TRBV5-1|NA|few
TGCGCCAGCAGCTTGGAGTCCGGGGGCCGGGGCTACACCTTC
CASSLESGGRGYTF
>TRBJ2-1|TRBV3-1/TRBV3-2|TRBD2|few
TGTGCCAGCAGCCCGGGGGGGAACGACGGCAATGAGCAGTTCTTC
CASSPGGNDGNEQFF
>TRBJ2-1|TRBV4-1|NA|NA
TGCGCCAGCAGCCAAGCAAGCGCGGCCTACAATGAGCAGTTCTTC
CASSQASAAYNEQFF
>TRBJ2-5|TRBV5-5|NA|few
TGTGCCAGCAGCTCATGGGGGGCAGAGACCCAGTACTTC
CASSSWGAETQYF
>TRBJ2-7|TRBV15|NA|NA
TGTGCCACCAGCAGAGGACCTTTAGAGCAGTACTTC
CATSRGPLEQYF
>TRBJ2-7|TRBV7-2|NA|NA
TGTGCCAGCAGGGGGACACACACCAGTTTCGAGCAGTACTTC
CASRGTHTSFEQYF
>TRBJ1-2|TRBV14|TRBD1|few
TGTGCCAGCAGCCCCAGGGGGACCAACAGGGGGGGCTACACCTTC
CASSPRGTNRGGYTF
>TRBJ1-3|TRBV7-3|NA|NA
TGTGCCAGCAGCTTAACAGGTCAGGGCGCTGGAAACACCATATATTTT
CASSLTGQGAGNTIYF
>TRBJ2-3|TRBV7-9|NA|NA
TGTGCCAGCAGCAACCCCGACAGCTTCACAGATACGCAGTATTTT
CASSNPDSFTDTQYF
>TRBJ2-1|TRBV19|NA|few
TGTGCCAGTAGTATTCAGGGCGAATCCTACAATGAGCAGTTCTTC
CASSIQGESYNEQFF
>TRBJ1-6|TRBV28|NA|NA
TGTGCCAGCAGTTTAACCCCGGGAAATCAGGGTATTCTCCTCCACTTT
CASSLTPGNQGILLHF
>TRBJ1-5|TRBV4-2|TRBD1|NA
TGTGCCAGCAGCCCGAGACAGGGGGAGCAGCCCCAGCATTTT
CASSPRQGEQPQHF
>TRBJ1-4|TRBV2|NA|few
TGTGCCAGCAGTGCAGCTGAATATTATGGAGCAACTAATGAAAAACTGTTTTTT
CASSAAEYYGATNEKLFF
>TRBJ2-7|TRBV6-5|TRBD1|NA
TGTGCCAGCAGTTCACTCGGACAGGCGAACTACGAGCAGTACTTC
CASSSLGQANYEQYF
>TRBJ1-1|TRBV11-1|TRBD1|NA
TGTGCCAGCAGCGGGACAGGGGCATGGGACACTGAAGCTTTCTTT
CASSGTGAWDTEAFF
>TRBJ2-7|TRBV2|NA|NA
TGTGCCAGTGCCGGCCCACATTTTTACGAGCAGTACTTC
CASAGPHFYEQYF
>TRBJ2-4|TRBV6-2/TRBV6-3|NA|NA
TGTGCCAGCAGTTACGGTTACAACGGGAGGGGGCTAGCCAAAAACATTCAGTACTTC
CASSYGYNGRGLAKNIQYF
>TRBJ1-2|TRBV30|NA|NA
TGTGCCTGGACGGAGGGAAACTATGGCTACACCTTC
CAWTEGNYGYTF
>TRBJ2-2|TRBV25-1|NA|once
TGTGCCAGCAGTGACTGGCGGGCCGGGGAGCTGTTTTTT
CASSDWRAGELFF
>TRBJ2-1|TRBV11-3|TRBD2|NA
TGTGCCAGCAGCTTAAGCACTAGCGGGGGCTCCTACAATGAGCAGTTCTTC
CASSLSTSGGSYNEQFF
>TRBJ2-7|TRBV27|TRBD1|NA
TGTGCCAGCAGTAGGATACAGGGGGCGGGCGAGCAGTACTTC
CASSRIQGAGEQYF
>TRBJ2-2|TRBV11-2|NA|NA
TGTGCCAGCAGCCCCGGGGCACTCTACAACACCGGGGAGCTGTTTTTT
CASSPGALYNTGELFF
>TRBJ1-1|TRBV7-2|NA|NA
TGTGCCAGCAGCTTAGACAGGGTTGGAAGGGGTGAAGCTTTCTTT
CASSLDRVGRGEAFF
>TRBJ1-2|TRBV10-3|NA|NA
TGTGCCATCAGTGATACGAGGCTAGGGATGGGCTACACCTTC
CAISDTRLGMGYTF
>TRBJ2-7|TRBV27|TRBD1|NA
TGTGCCAGCAGTATGGACAGGGATTTCGAGCAGTACTTC
CASSMDRDFEQYF
>TRBJ2-2|TRBV5-1|NA|NA
TGCGCCAGCAGCTTGGGTCAGGTGGACACCGGGGAGCTGTTTTTT
CASSLGQVDTGELFF
>TRBJ1-6|TRBV18|NA|NA
TGTGCCAGCTCACCGGAAATCACAGGGAGTTATTCACCCCTCCACTTT
CASSPEITGSYSPLHF
>TRBJ2-5|TRBV19|NA|NA
TGTGCCAGTAGTATCTGGACAGGACGGGAGGAGACCCAGTACTTC
CASSIWTGREETQYF
>TRBJ2-7|TRBV4-2|NA|NA
TGTGCCAGCAGCCAAGGGGGATCCTCCTACGAGCAGTACTTC
CASSQGGSSYEQYF
>TRBJ1-2|TRBV19|NA|NA
TGTGCCAGCCACCTCGGGGGGATTGATGGCTACACCTTC
CASHLGGIDGYTF